The count of the clone carrying this T cell receptor (beta chain) is one. Its target is unknown. This CDR3 contains 11 residues. V gave up 9 bases and J gave up 7 bases; unmatched junction bases: 4. Germline lookup yields CDR1 MNHNS and CDR2 SASEGT. Measured with immunoSEQ multiplex PCR; TCRdb has only the in-frame clones, and not every one. The sample contains about 160,000 clones, 88% of which appear only once. The entry originates in a study of cytomegalovirus exposure and HLA in healthy donors. Study in general: A subsequent analysis reported that the 120 or so validation repertoires were produced on the same platform that had also been used for the roughly 710 first-cohort repertoires. Broader study findings: Specific recognition of CMV antigens was confirmed in vitro for a few chains (all CMV-associated). Cytomegalovirus-associated TCR beta chains were listed, numbering around 150.

The sequence was collected from a young man in good health and CMV-seronegative. The chain combines TRBV6-1 with TRBJ1-2; the match to TRBD1 covers 8 bases. Input material: PBMCs. The CDR3 protein is CASQDRVGYTF. The DNA of the CDR3 is TGTGCCAGTCAGGACAGGGTTGGCTACACCTTC.